Listed below are T cell receptor beta chains from one sample, sequenced in a study of blood T cell repertoires in COVID-19. Method: immunoSEQ multiplex PCR; TCRdb's copy keeps in-frame clones and lacks some. Counted here are 80,000 to 100,000 clones, about 89% occurring once; the ten biggest clones make up 9% to 12%. The source material was peripheral blood. These receptors came from a man between 45 and 60 years old with acute or convalescent COVID-19. Both conserved end residues are part of each CDR3. The order of the fields is CDR3 DNA, CDR3 protein, D gene, V gene, J gene, clone size. A D gene is named only where the DNA matches it firmly. Clone sizes are given selectively: once, few, many, or a class where the clone is expanded.

TGTGCCAGCAGCTTTACAGGGGGCTACGAGCAGTACTTC	CASSFTGGYEQYF	TRBD1	TRBV7-2	TRBJ2-7	NA
TGTGCCACCGGACAGGGGCCGAACACTGAAGCTTTCTTT	CATGQGPNTEAFF	TRBD1	TRBV10-3	TRBJ1-1	NA
TGTGCCAGCAGCCCCGGACAGGGGGCCTACTACGAGCAGTACTTC	CASSPGQGAYYEQYF	TRBD1	TRBV9	TRBJ2-7	NA
TGTGCCAGCTCACAACAGGGTGACGTGAACACTGAAGCTTTCTTT	CASSQQGDVNTEAFF	NA	TRBV18	TRBJ1-1	NA
TGTGCCACCAGTGCCCGATCCGTGACAGAGAGCTATGGCTACACCTTC	CATSARSVTESYGYTF	NA	TRBV24-1	TRBJ1-2	NA
TGTGCCAGCAGTTGGACAGGGGGTAACACTGAAGCTTTCTTT	CASSWTGGNTEAFF	TRBD1	TRBV2	TRBJ1-1	NA
TGTGCCAGCAGTGGACTAGCGGGAGGGCCAACCTACGAGCAGTACTTC	CASSGLAGGPTYEQYF	TRBD2	TRBV25-1	TRBJ2-7	NA
TGTGCCAGCAGTGAAGCGGTAGCGGGAGTGGGAGAGACCCAGTACTTC	CASSEAVAGVGETQYF	TRBD2	TRBV6-1	TRBJ2-5	NA
TGTGCCAGTAGTATGTTTGGGGGGTTGGAGACCCAGTACTTC	CASSMFGGLETQYF	NA	TRBV19	TRBJ2-5	few
TGCAGCGTTGAAGATCGACAGGGGAGCACAGATACGCAGTATTTT	CSVEDRQGSTDTQYF	TRBD1	TRBV29-1	TRBJ2-3	once
TGTGCCAGCAGCTCTCGACAGGGAACCTCACCCCTCCACTTT	CASSSRQGTSPLHF	TRBD1	TRBV7-3	TRBJ1-6	NA
TGTGCCAGCAGTGAGCCTACTGTCATATACGAGCAGTACTTC	CASSEPTVIYEQYF	NA	TRBV2	TRBJ2-7	NA
TGTGCCAGCAGCGGACCTACCCAAGGGGGAAGAACTAATGAAAAACTGTTTTTT	CASSGPTQGGRTNEKLFF	NA	TRBV11-3	TRBJ1-4	NA
TGCGCCAGCAGTGAGACGGGAAGAGACCGGGGGGCCCAGTACTTC	CASSETGRDRGAQYF	TRBD2	TRBV10-1	TRBJ2-5	few
TGTGCCAGCAGCTTGGGGTTGTGGGACAGGGTGCACTTCGAGCAGTACTTC	CASSLGLWDRVHFEQYF	TRBD1	TRBV5-6	TRBJ2-7	many
TGCGCCAGCAGTCAATACGAAATGACAGTCAACGAGCAGTACTTC	CASSQYEMTVNEQYF	NA	TRBV23-1	TRBJ2-7	NA
TGTGCCAGTAGTATGGGCAGGGGTACCGAGACCCAGTACTTC	CASSMGRGTETQYF	NA	TRBV19	TRBJ2-5	NA
TGCGCCAGCAGTGAGTCTCGCGGACTAGTCTACGAGCAGTACTTC	CASSESRGLVYEQYF	TRBD2	TRBV10-1	TRBJ2-7	NA
TGTGCCAGTCGGGGAAACGGACCCTACGAGCAGTACTTC	CASRGNGPYEQYF	NA	TRBV19	TRBJ2-7	NA
TGTGCCAGCTCACAAAAGGCCGGGACAGGATCCTCTGGGGCCAACGTCCTGACTTTC	CASSQKAGTGSSGANVLTF	TRBD1	TRBV18	TRBJ2-6	NA
TGTGCCAGTAGCCGGACAGGAGTTAGCGAAGCTTTCTTT	CASSRTGVSEAFF	TRBD1	TRBV19	TRBJ1-1	NA
TGTGCCAGTAGTATCGGGGGGGGCGCCGCAACTAATGAAAAACTGTTTTTT	CASSIGGGAATNEKLFF	NA	TRBV19	TRBJ1-4	NA
TGTGCCAGCAGCCCGGGGGACTTTCAGAAGACCCAGTACTTC	CASSPGDFQKTQYF	NA	TRBV7-8	TRBJ2-5	NA
TGCAGCGTCCTCGTCTCTGGGGCCAACGTCCTGACTTTC	CSVLVSGANVLTF	NA	TRBV29-1	TRBJ2-6	NA
TGTGCCAGCAGATCGGGACAGGGGGCAGATGGCTACACCTTC	CASRSGQGADGYTF	TRBD1	TRBV6-6	TRBJ1-2	once
TGTGCCAGCAGCCTGACAGGGGGATTTTACAATGAGCAGTTCTTC	CASSLTGGFYNEQFF	TRBD1	TRBV5-6	TRBJ2-1	NA
TGTGCCAGCAGCTTAAGAGCTAGCGGGAGCACAGATACGCAGTATTTT	CASSLRASGSTDTQYF	TRBD2	TRBV7-3	TRBJ2-3	NA
TGTGCCAGCAGGGCTCGGACAGGGGTAGATGGCTACACCTTC	CASRARTGVDGYTF	TRBD1	TRBV6-5	TRBJ1-2	NA
TGTGCCAGCAGCTTAGAGAGACAGGGGGACGAGCAGTACTTC	CASSLERQGDEQYF	TRBD1	TRBV7-2	TRBJ2-7	NA
TGTGCCAGCAGCCTAGCGTCCTACGAGCAGTACTTC	CASSLASYEQYF	NA	TRBV11-3	TRBJ2-7	NA
TGTGCCTGGAGTGGGGAGAGGGGGGGAACTGAAAAACTGTTTTTT	CAWSGERGGTEKLFF	NA	TRBV30	TRBJ1-4	NA
TGTGCCAGTAGCCCCACAACGAGGGAGACCCAGTACTTC	CASSPTTRETQYF	NA	TRBV19	TRBJ2-5	NA
TGTGCCAGCAGTGGGGCCAGGGGGCTCTATGGCTACACCTTC	CASSGARGLYGYTF	TRBD1	TRBV2	TRBJ1-2	NA
TGTGCCAGCAGCCAGGGACTATCGGCCGGGGAGCTGTTTTTT	CASSQGLSAGELFF	TRBD2	TRBV11-2	TRBJ2-2	NA
TGTGCCAGCAGTATTAGGACAGGCTATGGCTACACCTTC	CASSIRTGYGYTF	TRBD1	TRBV3-1/TRBV3-2	TRBJ1-2	NA
TGTGCCAGCAGTCGGGACAGGGACAGAGAAAAACTGTTTTTT	CASSRDRDREKLFF	TRBD1	TRBV6-6	TRBJ1-4	NA
TGTGCCAGCAGCCATCGAGGCCAAACTGGAAACACCATATATTTT	CASSHRGQTGNTIYF	NA	TRBV3-1/TRBV3-2	TRBJ1-3	NA
TGTGCCAGCAGGCCTCAGGGTAACTATGGCTACACCTTC	CASRPQGNYGYTF	NA	TRBV27	TRBJ1-2	NA
TGTGCCAGCAGCCCCGACAGGGAACGAAAGACCCAGTACTTC	CASSPDRERKTQYF	TRBD1	TRBV7-2	TRBJ2-5	NA
TGTGCCAGCAGCTTAGGGCAGGGATACCAAGAGACCCAGTACTTC	CASSLGQGYQETQYF	NA	TRBV7-6	TRBJ2-5	NA
TGTGCCACCAGCAGAGGGGGACAGGGGCAGAGCAATCAGCCCCAGCATTTT	CATSRGGQGQSNQPQHF	TRBD1	TRBV15	TRBJ1-5	NA
TGTGCCACCAGTGACTCCGGGACTAGCCTCAATGAGCAGTTCTTC	CATSDSGTSLNEQFF	TRBD2	TRBV24-1	TRBJ2-1	once
TGTGCCAGCAGCGGGACAGGGGGTAATAACTATGGCTACACCTTC	CASSGTGGNNYGYTF	TRBD1	TRBV2	TRBJ1-2	NA
TGTGCCAGCAGGCCACAGGGGGAAGGAACTGAAGCTTTCTTT	CASRPQGEGTEAFF	TRBD1	TRBV11-3	TRBJ1-1	once
TGTGCCAGCAGCCGAATGCGTGAGAAGGGACTAGCGGTTAATGAGCAGTTCTTC	CASSRMREKGLAVNEQFF	TRBD2	TRBV3-1/TRBV3-2	TRBJ2-1	NA
TGTGCCAGCAGTCAACAGTACGGCTCGAAATCACCCCTCCACTTT	CASSQQYGSKSPLHF	NA	TRBV2	TRBJ1-6	NA
TGCGCCAGCAGCCCCGCAGGGGTTTCCTACAATGAGCAGTTCTTC	CASSPAGVSYNEQFF	NA	TRBV5-1	TRBJ2-1	NA
TGCGCCAGCAGTGAGTCGGGGGCCTTCTCCATTCCGAGATATGGCTACACCTTC	CASSESGAFSIPRYGYTF	NA	TRBV10-2	TRBJ1-2	few
TGTGCCAGCCAAATAGAATCCTCCTACGAGCAGTACTTC	CASQIESSYEQYF	NA	TRBV7-8	TRBJ2-7	NA
TGTGCCAGCAGAGCCCCGGCGGAGAGCACAGATACGCAGTATTTT	CASRAPAESTDTQYF	NA	TRBV5-4	TRBJ2-3	NA
TGTGCCAGCAGCCACGGGACTAGTTGGAACAATGAGCAGTTCTTC	CASSHGTSWNNEQFF	TRBD2	TRBV14	TRBJ2-1	NA
TGTGCCAGCAGCCGCGGGTACTACGAGCAGTACTTC	CASSRGYYEQYF	NA	TRBV12-3/TRBV12-4	TRBJ2-7	NA
TGTGCCAGCAGTCTAGCGGGTTATGGCTACACCTTC	CASSLAGYGYTF	NA	TRBV7-2	TRBJ1-2	NA
TGTGCCAGCAGCACCGGGACAGAGGCTTTCTTT	CASSTGTEAFF	TRBD1	TRBV6-5	TRBJ1-1	NA
TGTGCCAGCTCTGCTGGCGGCAGGGGATATTTGGACTCCTACGAGCAGTACTTC	CASSAGGRGYLDSYEQYF	NA	TRBV18	TRBJ2-7	NA